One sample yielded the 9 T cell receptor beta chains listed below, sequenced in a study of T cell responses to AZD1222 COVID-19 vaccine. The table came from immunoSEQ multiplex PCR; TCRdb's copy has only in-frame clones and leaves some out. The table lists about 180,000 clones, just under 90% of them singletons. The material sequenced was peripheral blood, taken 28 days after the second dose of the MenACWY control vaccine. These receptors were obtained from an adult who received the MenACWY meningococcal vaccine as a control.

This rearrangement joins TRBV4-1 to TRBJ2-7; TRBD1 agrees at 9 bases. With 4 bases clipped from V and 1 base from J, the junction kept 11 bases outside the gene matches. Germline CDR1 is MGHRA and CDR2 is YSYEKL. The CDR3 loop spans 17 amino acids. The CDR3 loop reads CASSRQYSGTGSYEQYF. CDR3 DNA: TGCGCCAGCAGCCGTCAATATTCCGGGACAGGGTCCTACGAGCAGTACTTC.

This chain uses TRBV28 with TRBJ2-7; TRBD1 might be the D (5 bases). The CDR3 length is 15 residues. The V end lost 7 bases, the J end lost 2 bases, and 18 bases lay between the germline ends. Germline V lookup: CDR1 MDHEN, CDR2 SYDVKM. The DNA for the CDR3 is TGTGCCAGCACCTCCGTGGAGACAGCCACCTACGAGCAGTACTTC. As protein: CASTSVETATYEQYF. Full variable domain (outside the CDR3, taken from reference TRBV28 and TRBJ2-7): DVKVTQSSRYLVKRTGEKVFLECVQDMDHENMFWYRQDPGLGLRLIYFSYDVKMKEKGDIPEGYSVSREKKERFSLILESASTNQTSMYLCASTSVETATYEQYFGPGTRLTVT.

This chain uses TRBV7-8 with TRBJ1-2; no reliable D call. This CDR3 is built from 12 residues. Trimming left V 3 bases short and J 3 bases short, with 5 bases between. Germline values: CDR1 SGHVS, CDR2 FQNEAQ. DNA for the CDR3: TGTGCCAGCAGCTTCACGGACTATGGCTACACCTTC. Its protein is CASSFTDYGYTF.

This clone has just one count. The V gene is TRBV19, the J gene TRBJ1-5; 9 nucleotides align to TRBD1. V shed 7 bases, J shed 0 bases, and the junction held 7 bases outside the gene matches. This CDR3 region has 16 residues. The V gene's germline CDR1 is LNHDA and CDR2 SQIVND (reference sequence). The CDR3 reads CASTDRGEYSNQPQHF. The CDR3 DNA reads TGTGCCAGTACGGACAGGGGTGAGTATAGCAATCAGCCCCAGCATTTT.

Written as DNA, the CDR3 is TGTGCCAGCAGTGAATTGCCGGGACAGGGTTCCTACGAGCAGTACTTC. As protein: CASSELPGQGSYEQYF. The chain has TRBV6-1 and TRBJ2-7; 9 nucleotides match TRBD1. The CDR3 covers 16 residues. The germline V gene encodes CDR1 MNHNS and CDR2 SASEGT. J was trimmed by 1 base and V by 2 bases; bases with no gene match: 6.

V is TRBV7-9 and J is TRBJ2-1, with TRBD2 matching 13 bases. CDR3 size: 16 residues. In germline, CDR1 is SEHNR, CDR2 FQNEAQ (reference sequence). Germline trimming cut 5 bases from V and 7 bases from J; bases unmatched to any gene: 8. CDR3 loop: CASSPPGTSGKNEQFF. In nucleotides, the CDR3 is TGTGCCAGCAGCCCGCCCGGGACTAGCGGGAAGAATGAGCAGTTCTTC.

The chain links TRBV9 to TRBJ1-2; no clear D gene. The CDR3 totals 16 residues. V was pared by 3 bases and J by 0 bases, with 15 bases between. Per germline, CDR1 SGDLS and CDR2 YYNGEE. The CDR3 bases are TGTGCCAGCAGCGGAGGAGCCCCCCCAGCTAACTATGGCTACACCTTC. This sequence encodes CASSGGAPPANYGYTF.

CDR3: CASSQEAIRAPGELFF. DNA for the CDR3: TGCGCCAGCAGCCAAGAGGCCATCCGGGCCCCCGGGGAGCTGTTTTTT. This chain uses TRBV4-1 with TRBJ2-2; D not resolved. Trimming left V 0 bases short and J 6 bases short, with 14 bases between. This CDR3 spans 16 amino acids. The germline V gene encodes CDR1 MGHRA and CDR2 YSYEKL.

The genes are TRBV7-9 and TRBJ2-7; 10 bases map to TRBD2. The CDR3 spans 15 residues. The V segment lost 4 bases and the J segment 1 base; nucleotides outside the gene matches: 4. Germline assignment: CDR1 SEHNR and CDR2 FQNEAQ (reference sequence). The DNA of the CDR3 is TGTGCCAGCAGCTCACGTAGCGGGAGGTCCTACGAGCAGTACTTC. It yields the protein CASSSRSGRSYEQYF.